The source of this T cell receptor beta chain is a study of early T cells in non-severe SARS-CoV-2 infection. Across the whole study: The authors sequenced bulk RNA from unsorted whole blood, leaving chains unpaired.

The CDR3 is 16 amino acids. The trim removed 2 bases at V and 2 bases at J, leaving 8 bases unmatched. CDR1 and CDR2 (germline): MGHDK, SYGVNS. TCRdb analysed the 5' RACE reads with MiXCR anew, one entry per CDR3 protein. The profile shows approximately 70,000 distinct CDR3 sequences, 10% to 15% of them singletons. This clonotype was obtained from an adult who was a healthcare worker with PCR-confirmed SARS-CoV-2 infection or an uninfected control (not recorded which). The material sequenced was whole blood. The rearrangement links TRBV25-1 to TRBJ2-5, with 7 bases that match TRBD2. The CDR3 sequence: CASSEGGGLRQETQYF. The CDR3, as DNA: TGTGCCAGCAGTGAAGGGGGGGGACTAAGGCAAGAGACCCAGTACTTC.